The 27 T cell receptor beta chains below come from one sample, sequenced in a study of cytotoxic CD8 clonotypes in ibrutinib-treated CLL. Only in-frame clones appear in the TCRdb table, and some are missing; sequencing was by immunoSEQ multiplex PCR. The table includes about 310,000 clones, around four fifths detected once. Specimen: PBMCs, collected before ibrutinib treatment. The source of these receptors is a human donor with chronic lymphocytic leukemia.

J is TRBJ2-2 and V is TRBV9; either TRBD1 or TRBD2 may supply D (6 bases each). CDR3 length: 16 amino acids. The germline gives CDR1 SGDLS, CDR2 YYNGEE. Deletions cut 1 base from V and 8 bases from J, with 18 bases between. The CDR3 nucleotides are TGTGCCAGCAGCGTAAACACAGGGAGGATGGTAGGGGAGCTGTTTTTT. Amino acids: CASSVNTGRMVGELFF.

The CDR3: CASSGRGRYYYEQYF. The CDR3 nucleotides read TGCGCCAGCAGTGGCCGAGGTAGATACTACTACGAGCAGTACTTC. This chain joins TRBV10-1 and TRBJ2-7; D not certain. Germline V gene lookup returns CDR1 WNHNN and CDR2 SYGVQD (reference sequence). Trimming removed 4 bases from V and 3 bases from J, with 16 bases in between. CDR3 length: 15 amino acids.

This chain uses TRBV29-1 with TRBJ1-1; D unresolved. V was clipped by 4 bases and J by 5 bases, with 8 bases between them. Per germline, CDR1 SQVTM and CDR2 ANQGSEA. This CDR3 is built from 11 residues. For the CDR3, the DNA is TGCAGCGTTGGGGTTGGGACTGAAGCTTTCTTT. It is translated as CSVGVGTEAFF.

V gene TRBV4-2 combines with J gene TRBJ2-4, with TRBD2 as a possible D gene (5 bases). Trimming removed 2 bases from V and 8 bases from J, with 7 bases in between. Germline CDR1 and CDR2: LGHNA and YNFKEQ. The CDR3 has 12 residues. This CDR3 reads CASSQWGDIQYF. In DNA form, the CDR3 reads TGTGCCAGCAGCCAATGGGGAGACATTCAGTACTTC.

The chain combines TRBV7-9 with TRBJ2-1; D may be TRBD2 (6 bases). CDR1 and CDR2 from the germline V gene are SEHNR and FQNEAQ (reference sequence). Between the trimmed V and J ends, which lost 6 bases and 2 bases, there was a span of 11 bases. The CDR3 is 14 residues long. CDR3 sequence (DNA): TGTGCCAGCAGTAGCCGGGGGACCTACAATGAGCAGTTCTTC. It encodes CASSSRGTYNEQFF.

The rearrangement uses TRBV2 and TRBJ1-2; no firm D call. The CDR3 spans 13 residues. V was trimmed by 2 bases and J by 7 bases, leaving 11 bases between them. The germline gives CDR1 SNHLY, CDR2 FYNNEI. CDR3: CASSERVGAGYTF. DNA of the CDR3: TGTGCCAGCAGTGAAAGGGTCGGTGCTGGCTACACCTTC.

This clone was recorded only once. The chain carries TRBV27 and TRBJ1-1, with D maybe TRBD1 (5 bases). The CDR3 has 14 residues. Trimming cost V 6 bases and J 2 bases, with 13 bases left between them. In germline, CDR1 is MNHEY, CDR2 SMNVEV (reference sequence). The CDR3 coding sequence is TGTGCCAGCAGCCTCCCGGGACCAAACACTGAAGCTTTCTTT. Encoded protein: CASSLPGPNTEAFF.

In this sample, this clone turned up once. The chain recombines TRBV5-1 with TRBJ2-1; 9 nucleotides agree with TRBD2. Germline assignment: CDR1 SGHRS and CDR2 YFSETQ. V dropped 3 bases and J dropped 6; count of bases not matched to a gene: 4. The CDR3 loop spans 14 amino acids. Written as DNA, the CDR3 is TGCGCCAGCAGCTACCTAGCGGGAATCAATGAGCAGTTCTTC. Residues: CASSYLAGINEQFF. Full variable domain (missing parts from reference TRBV5-1 and TRBJ2-1): KAGVTQTPRYLIKTRGQQVTLSCSPISGHRSVSWYQQTPGQGLQFLFEYFSETQRNKGNFPGRFSGRQFSNSRSEMNVSTLELGDSALYLCASSYLAGINEQFFGPGTRLTVL.

V and J are TRBV30 and TRBJ2-5; 7 positions agree with TRBD2. V trimming: 0 bases; J trimming: 5 bases; junction bases outside the gene matches: 6. Germline CDR1 reads GTSNPN; CDR2 reads SVGIG (reference sequence). This CDR3 is built from 14 residues. The CDR3, as DNA: TGTGCCTGGAGTGTTGGACTAGTTCACGAGACCCAGTACTTC. This sequence encodes CAWSVGLVHETQYF.

This chain connects TRBV19 to TRBJ1-2; D remains unclear. Germline values: CDR1 LNHDA, CDR2 SQIVND (reference sequence). With 3 bases removed from V and 1 base from J, the gap between germline ends came to 6 bases. This CDR3 is 13 amino acids long. CDR3 sequence (DNA): TGTGCCAGTAGTATTATGCGTAACTATGGCTACACCTTC. Translating it yields CASSIMRNYGYTF.

This rearrangement joins TRBV7-9 to TRBJ2-3; 10 bases are shared with TRBD2. J lost 3 bases, V lost 5 bases, and 8 bases had no gene match. In germline, CDR1 is SEHNR, CDR2 FQNEAQ (reference sequence). The CDR3 covers 16 residues. The CDR3 sequence: CASSLSTSGKTDTQYF. The CDR3 region has the DNA TGTGCCAGCAGCCTCTCAACTAGCGGGAAGACAGATACGCAGTATTTT.

In this sample, this clone turned up once. The chain carries TRBV18 and TRBJ1-1; D uncertain. Germline values: CDR1 KGHSH, CDR2 LQKENI. The CDR3 is made up of 16 amino acids. Trimming stripped 0 bases from V and 4 bases from J, with 15 bases between. The CDR3 sequence: CASSPPLRGTATEAFF. The DNA of the CDR3 is TGTGCCAGCTCACCACCTCTCCGGGGAACGGCCACTGAAGCTTTCTTT.

The J gene is TRBJ2-6, the V gene TRBV7-8; 8 bases match TRBD2. From germline, CDR1 is SGHVS and CDR2 FQNEAQ. This CDR3 spans 17 amino acids. The V segment lost 3 bases and the J segment 2 bases; nucleotides outside the gene matches: 6. CDR3: CASSFSGILAGANVLTF. As DNA, the CDR3 is TGTGCCAGCAGCTTTAGCGGGATCCTGGCTGGGGCCAACGTCCTGACTTTC.

The rearrangement joins TRBV25-1 to TRBJ2-1, with D perhaps TRBD2 (6 bases). Germline values: CDR1 MGHDK, CDR2 SYGVNS. Trimming pared 6 bases from V and 6 bases from J, leaving 18 bases between. The CDR3 runs to 15 residues. The CDR3 loop is CASSLSRQRANEQFF. The CDR3 DNA reads TGTGCCAGCAGCCTTAGCAGGCAGCGGGCCAATGAGCAGTTCTTC.

This sequence joins TRBV4-1 and TRBJ2-2, with TRBD2 as a possible D gene (7 bases). Germline loops: CDR1 MGHRA, CDR2 YSYEKL. This CDR3 is 17 amino acids long. V lost 0 bases and J lost 4, with 15 bases in between. The CDR3 sequence is CASSQDLGGGSTGELFF. The CDR3 DNA sequence: TGCGCCAGCAGCCAAGATTTAGGGGGAGGGAGCACCGGGGAGCTGTTTTTT.

The V gene is TRBV5-1, the J gene TRBJ2-2; D not resolved. Germline lookup yields CDR1 SGHRS and CDR2 YFSETQ. The CDR3 sequence is 14 residues long. V was pared by 1 base and J by 0 bases, with 4 bases between. The CDR3 DNA is TGCGCCAGCAGCTTGAGCGCGAACACCGGGGAGCTGTTTTTT. As protein: CASSLSANTGELFF.

This clone was observed a few times. This sequence joins TRBV6-6 and TRBJ1-2; D gene unclear. CDR3 length: 14 amino acids. V lost 2 bases and J lost 4, with 11 bases in between. In germline, CDR1 is MNHNY, CDR2 SVGAGI (reference sequence). CDR3 amino acids: CASSYGPRSYGYTF. DNA for the CDR3: TGTGCCAGCAGTTACGGTCCCCGTTCCTATGGCTACACCTTC.

The chain joins TRBV6-4 to TRBJ1-2; a weak D match, TRBD1 (5 bases). V lost 5 bases to trimming and J lost 7 bases, with 17 bases between them. CDR1 and CDR2 from the germline V gene are MRHNA and SNTAGT. The CDR3 has 14 residues. CDR3 nucleotide sequence: TGTGCCAGCAGTTCGGAAAGCGGGGCGGCTGGCTACACCTTC. This encodes CASSSESGAAGYTF.

The chain has TRBV4-2 and TRBJ2-7; the match to TRBD1 covers 10 bases. Germline CDR1 is LGHNA and CDR2 is YNFKEQ. This CDR3 is 15 amino acids long. Trimming took 3 bases from V and 1 from J; bases not matched to a gene: 3. The CDR3 bases are TGTGCCAGCAGCCAGGGACAGGGGTCGTCCTACGAGCAGTACTTC. Translating gives CASSQGQGSSYEQYF.

The gene calls are TRBV9 and TRBJ2-3, with 9 bases that match TRBD2. Trimming at V came to 0 bases and at J to 4 bases, leaving 9 bases not matched to a gene. The germline gives CDR1 SGDLS, CDR2 YYNGEE. This CDR3 contains 17 residues. DNA of the CDR3: TGTGCCAGCAGCGTAGAGGTAGCGGGAGCATATGCAGATACGCAGTATTTT. Protein: CASSVEVAGAYADTQYF.

The J gene is TRBJ1-2, the V gene TRBV27; a possible D gene is TRBD1 (6 bases). The CDR3 has 14 amino acids. The germline V gene has CDR1 MNHEY and CDR2 SMNVEV (reference sequence). V dropped 1 base and J dropped 10 bases, with 16 bases sitting between them. The CDR3 reads CASSLLMHREPYTF. CDR3 nucleotide sequence: TGTGCCAGCAGTTTATTAATGCACAGGGAACCCTACACCTTC.

The rearrangement uses TRBV4-3 and TRBJ2-1, with unresolved D. V gave up 1 base and J gave up 0 bases, with 4 bases separating them. CDR1 is LGHNA and CDR2 is YSLEER in the germline V gene. The CDR3 covers 14 residues. The CDR3 reads CASSQVGSYNEQFF. The CDR3 DNA reads as TGCGCCAGCAGCCAAGTTGGCTCCTACAATGAGCAGTTCTTC.

This sequence joins TRBV29-1 and TRBJ2-1; D is undetermined. CDR1 SQVTM and CDR2 ANQGSEA come from the germline V gene. The V end lost 6 bases, the J end lost 5 bases, and 17 bases lay between the germline ends. The CDR3 is 14 amino acids. CDR3 loop: CSVVDQRRHNEQFF. The CDR3 DNA reads TGCAGCGTGGTCGACCAAAGACGGCACAATGAGCAGTTCTTC.

CDR3 region: CASSPWGAGTPYEQYF. CDR3 coding DNA: TGTGCCAGCAGCCCCTGGGGGGCGGGAACCCCATACGAGCAGTACTTC. The chain combines TRBV9 with TRBJ2-7; D may match TRBD1 or TRBD2 (6 bases each). Germline V lookup: CDR1 SGDLS, CDR2 YYNGEE. The CDR3 covers 16 residues. Trimming took off 4 bases at V and 4 bases at J, with 21 bases between the two ends.

The rearrangement joins TRBV11-3 to TRBJ2-7, with 11 positions matching TRBD1. V trimming: 5 bases; J trimming: 0 bases; junction bases outside the gene matches: 3. The CDR3 has 15 residues. The germline CDR1 and CDR2 sequences are SGHNT and YENEEA. The CDR3 coding sequence is TGTGCCAGCAGCCAGGGACAGGGGGGCTCCTACGAGCAGTACTTC. Translated, it gives CASSQGQGGSYEQYF.

Worth noting for this clone: The same CDR3 arises from other DNA sequences in this sample as well. The gene calls are TRBV30 and TRBJ2-5; D gene ambiguous. The CDR3 has 11 residues. V lost 0 bases and J lost 5, with 4 bases in between. CDR1 and CDR2 from the germline V gene are GTSNPN and SVGIG (reference sequence). The CDR3 nucleotides read TGTGCCTGGAGTGTAGGGGAGACCCAGTACTTC. Protein: CAWSVGETQYF.

V and J are TRBV2 and TRBJ1-1; 7 bases match TRBD1. The CDR3 sequence is 13 residues long. Trimming at V came to 6 bases and at J to 10 bases, leaving 11 bases not matched to a gene. Germline CDR1 is SNHLY and CDR2 is FYNNEI. The CDR3: CASSPGTALTAFF. The CDR3 DNA is TGTGCCAGCAGCCCCGGGACAGCCTTGACAGCTTTCTTT.